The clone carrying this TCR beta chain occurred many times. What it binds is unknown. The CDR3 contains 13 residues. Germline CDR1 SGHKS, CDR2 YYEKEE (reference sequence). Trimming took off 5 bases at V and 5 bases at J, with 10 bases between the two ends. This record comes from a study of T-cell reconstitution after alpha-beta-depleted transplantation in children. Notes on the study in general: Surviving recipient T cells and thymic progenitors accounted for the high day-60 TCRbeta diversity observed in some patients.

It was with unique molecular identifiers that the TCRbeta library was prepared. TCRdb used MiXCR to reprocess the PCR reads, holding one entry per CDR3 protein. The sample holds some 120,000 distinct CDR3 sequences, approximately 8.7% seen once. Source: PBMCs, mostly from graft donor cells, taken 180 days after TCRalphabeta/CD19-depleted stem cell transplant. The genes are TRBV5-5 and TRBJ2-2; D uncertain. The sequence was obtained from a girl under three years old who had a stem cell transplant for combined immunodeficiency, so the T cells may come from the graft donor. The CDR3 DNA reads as TGTGCCAGCAGTCGAGTGACTACCGGGGAGCTGTTTTTT. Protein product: CASSRVTTGELFF.